A single sample is the source of the 16 T cell receptor beta chains below, sequenced in a study of blood T cells in healthy people across ages. Primers used in a second PCR of roughly 6 to 12 cycles were a sample-barcoded 5' primer and a J-beta primer mix. TCRdb reprocessed the 5' RACE reads with MiXCR, giving one entry per CDR3 protein. The top ten hold less than 2.5% of the sample, which has 1.5 million to 2 million distinct CDR3 sequences, about 49% seen once. Sequencing was carried out using blood. These TCRs come from a middle-aged woman in good health.

The V call is TRBV28, the J call TRBJ2-7; D gene uncertain. Gene TRBJ2-5 matches the end of the DNA better, so the J call may be wrong. The CDR3 extends over 15 amino acids. Germline assignment: CDR1 MDHEN and CDR2 SYDVKM. The CDR3 here is CASSLRSVLQETQYF. The CDR3 DNA reads as TGTGCCAGCAGTTTAAGATCGGTGCTACAAGAGACCCAGTACTTC.

In this sample, this clonotype turned up a few times. The chain recombines TRBV6-5 with TRBJ2-6; 7 bases align to TRBD1. Unmatched junction bases numbered 11, after V lost 7 bases and J lost 8 bases. The CDR3 loop spans 15 amino acids. Germline-derived CDR1 and CDR2 are MNHEY and SVGAGI. CDR3 region: CASTPGQLGSNVLTF. In DNA form, the CDR3 reads TGTGCCAGCACTCCGGGACAGCTGGGGTCCAACGTCCTGACTTTC.

The chain uses TRBV10-3 and TRBJ2-5, with D possibly being TRBD2 (6 bases). V gave up 0 bases and J gave up 2 bases, with 16 bases separating them. CDR3 length: 17 residues. CDR1 is ENHRY, CDR2 SYGVKD, per germline. This CDR3 reads CAISESIMVGGQETQYF. The DNA of the CDR3 is TGTGCCATCAGTGAGTCGATTATGGTCGGGGGACAAGAGACCCAGTACTTC.

The chain employs TRBV9 and TRBJ2-5; 7 positions agree with TRBD2. Germline V lookup: CDR1 SGDLS, CDR2 YYNGEE. V lost 0 bases, J lost 0 bases, and 2 bases stayed unmatched. CDR3 length equals 15 residues. Written as DNA, the CDR3 is TGTGCCAGCAGCGTAGTTAGCGGGTACCAAGAGACCCAGTACTTC. Its translation: CASSVVSGYQETQYF.

Notes on this clonotype: The junction departs from the called germline gene at one end, perhaps through a read error. The gene calls are TRBV3-1 and TRBJ2-3; 10 positions match TRBD1. This CDR3 spans 18 amino acids. Per germline, CDR1 LGHDT and CDR2 YNNKEL (reference sequence). CDR3 residues: CASSGMTGGKGKTETQYF. The DNA for the CDR3 is TGTGCCAGCAGCGGGATGACAGGGGGCAAGGGGAAGACAGAAACGCAGTATTTT.

This clonotype occurred a few times. The chain links TRBV5-1 to TRBJ2-5, with no clear D. The ends were cut back, 7 bases at V and 5 bases at J, with 9 bases in the middle. The CDR3 has 11 amino acids. Germline CDR1 reads SGHRS; CDR2 reads YFSETQ. CDR3 amino acids: CASFVGETQYF. CDR3 nucleotide sequence: TGCGCCAGCTTTGTGGGCGAGACCCAGTACTTC.

The chain couples TRBV28 to TRBJ1-5; no reliable D call. The CDR3 loop spans 13 amino acids. Germline V gene lookup returns CDR1 MDHEN and CDR2 SYDVKM. With 3 bases removed from V and 6 bases from J, the gap between germline ends came to 9 bases. The CDR3 DNA follows: TGTGCCAGCAGTTTGATCTGGAGTCAGCCCCAGCATTTT. Translating it yields CASSLIWSQPQHF.

The gene calls are TRBV7-2 and TRBJ2-3, with 14 bases that match TRBD2. Germline trimming cut 1 base from V and 5 bases from J; bases unmatched to any gene: 8. The CDR3 consists of 18 residues. Germline CDR1 SGHTA, CDR2 FQGNSA. The CDR3 DNA is TGTGCCAGCAGCTTAGGGACTAGCGGGGGGAGTCGGAGAGATACGCAGTATTTT. Translation: CASSLGTSGGSRRDTQYF.

The genes are TRBV18 and TRBJ2-5; 8 nucleotides match TRBD1. The DNA end lines up better with TRBJ2-7; the J call may be wrong. Germline V lookup: CDR1 KGHSH, CDR2 LQKENI. The CDR3 is 15 amino acids. As DNA, the CDR3 is TGTGCCAGCTCCGAAGGACAGGGAGGAATCTACGAGCAGTACTTC. Residues: CASSEGQGGIYEQYF.

This clonotype has more than one count but fewer than ten. The rearrangement joins TRBV20-1 to TRBJ2-4, with TRBD1 as a possible D gene (6 bases). Gene TRBJ2-7 matches the end of the DNA better, so the J call may be wrong. CDR1 is DFQATT and CDR2 is SNEGSKA in the germline V gene (reference sequence). The CDR3 contains 15 residues. The CDR3 sequence: CSARDPADSTYEQYF. Here the CDR3 DNA reads TGCAGTGCTAGAGATCCGGCGGACAGCACCTACGAGCAGTACTTC.

V is TRBV2 and J is TRBJ2-1; 9 bases align to TRBD1. CDR1 is SNHLY, CDR2 FYNNEI, per germline. CDR3 size: 15 residues. Germline trimming cut 7 bases from V and 7 bases from J; bases unmatched to any gene: 11. DNA for the CDR3: TGTGCCAGCATCGGATCAGGACAGGGGAGGAATGAGCAGTTCTTC. It yields the protein CASIGSGQGRNEQFF.

The chain combines TRBV4-3 with TRBJ1-1; D uncertain. V was clipped by 4 bases and J by 9 bases, with 15 bases between them. Looked up from germline, CDR1 is LGHNA and CDR2 is YSLEER. The CDR3 covers 13 residues. CDR3 residues: CASSRATGSKAFF. CDR3 DNA: TGCGCCAGCAGCCGGGCCACTGGCTCTAAAGCTTTCTTT.

Only one count was recorded for this clonotype. The chain uses TRBV12-1 and TRBJ1-6. TRBV12-1 is a known pseudogene. The CDR3 is made up of 19 amino acids. CDR3 in amino acids: CASSSVLDSQSSYNSPLHF. The CDR3 DNA reads as TGTGCCAGCAGCTCCGTTTTGGACTCTCAAAGCTCCTATAATTCACCCCTCCACTTT.

V is TRBV7-2 and J is TRBJ2-5; TRBD2 aligns across 13 bases. The CDR3 totals 17 residues. Trimming took 4 bases from V and 1 from J; bases not matched to a gene: 6. Germline CDR1 is SGHTA and CDR2 is FQGNSA. The CDR3 reads CASSSGLAGTAQETQYF. The CDR3 DNA sequence: TGTGCCAGCAGCTCGGGACTAGCGGGGACCGCCCAAGAGACCCAGTACTTC.

The chain combines TRBV27 with TRBJ2-4; 12 bases fit TRBD2. Near its end, the DNA agrees better with TRBJ2-5, so the J call may be wrong. CDR1 is MNHEY and CDR2 is SMNVEV in the germline V gene (reference sequence). The CDR3 extends over 18 amino acids. The CDR3 nucleotides are TGTGCCAGCAGTTTCCTCCGAGGGACTAGCGGGCAACAAGAGACCCAGTACTTC. Translated: CASSFLRGTSGQQETQYF.

The rearrangement links TRBV7-9 to TRBJ2-1, with 12 bases lining up with TRBD2. CDR1 and CDR2 (germline): SEHNR, FQNEAQ (reference sequence). The CDR3 contains 16 residues. V lost 4 bases, J lost 10 bases, and 11 bases stayed unmatched. In DNA form, the CDR3 reads TGTGCCAGCAGCTCCCAAGGTCTAGCGGGGGGGCACGAGCAGTTCTTC. Its protein product is CASSSQGLAGGHEQFF.